The clone carrying this T cell receptor beta chain has just a few counts. This entry comes from a study of patients and donors after allogeneic stem cell transplantation. A single record per CDR3 protein comes from TCRdb applying MiXCR to the RT-PCR reads. The sample lists roughly 940,000 distinct CDR3 sequences, under 20% occurring once. Germline V lookup: CDR1 DFQATT, CDR2 SNEGSKA (reference sequence). Trimming cost V 0 bases and J 7 bases, with 12 bases left between them. The CDR3 has 13 amino acids. This TCR was recovered from a human donor who was either an allogeneic HSCT recipient or a stem cell or donor lymphocyte infusion donor (not recorded which). It is not recorded whose cells these are; they may come from a transplant donor. Sequencing was done on a sample of blood, either unsorted or a sorted T cell fraction (not recorded which). The rearrangement joins TRBV20-1 to TRBJ2-5; tentatively, D is TRBD1 (6 bases). CDR3 in amino acids: CSAREPGAGTQYF. The DNA for the CDR3 is TGCAGTGCTAGAGAGCCAGGGGCAGGGACCCAGTACTTC.